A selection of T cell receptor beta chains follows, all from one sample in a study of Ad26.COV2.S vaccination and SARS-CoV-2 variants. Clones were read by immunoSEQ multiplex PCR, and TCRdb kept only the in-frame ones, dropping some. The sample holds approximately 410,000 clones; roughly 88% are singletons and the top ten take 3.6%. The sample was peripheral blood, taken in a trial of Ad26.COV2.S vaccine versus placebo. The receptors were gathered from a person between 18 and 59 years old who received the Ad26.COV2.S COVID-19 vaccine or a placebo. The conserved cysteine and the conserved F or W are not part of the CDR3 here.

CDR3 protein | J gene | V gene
ASSSSWDTSYEQY | TRBJ2-7 | TRBV5-1
SVEERGYGYT | TRBJ1-2 | TRBV29-1
ALTPRDTQY | TRBJ2-3 | TRBV10-3
ASRKGGLISNQPQH | TRBJ1-5 | TRBV28
ASSPRGANTGELF | TRBJ2-2 | TRBV28
ASSDLTRKETQY | TRBJ2-5 | TRBV6-1
ASSLGGDPNTGELF | TRBJ2-2 | TRBV11-3
SASGGQIYGYT | TRBJ1-2 | TRBV20-1
SVATGNTGELF | TRBJ2-2 | TRBV29-1
ASSPWTSGSQETQY | TRBJ2-5 | TRBV7-2
ASSSRPGLMTDTQY | TRBJ2-3 | TRBV6-2/TRBV6-3
ASRQRQGSNYGYT | TRBJ1-2 | TRBV6-5
AWSADSGGNQPQH | TRBJ1-5 | TRBV30
ASTPGDPQETQY | TRBJ2-5 | TRBV6-9
ASGDYEQY | TRBJ2-7 | TRBV12-3/TRBV12-4